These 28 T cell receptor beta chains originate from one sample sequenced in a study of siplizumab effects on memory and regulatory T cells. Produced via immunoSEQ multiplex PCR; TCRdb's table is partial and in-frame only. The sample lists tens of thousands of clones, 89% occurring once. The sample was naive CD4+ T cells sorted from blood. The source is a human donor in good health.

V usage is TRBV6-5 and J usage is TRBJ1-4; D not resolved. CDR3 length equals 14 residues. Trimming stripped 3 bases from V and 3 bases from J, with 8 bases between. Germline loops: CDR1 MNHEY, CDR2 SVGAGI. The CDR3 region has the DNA TGTGCCAGCAGTTATTTTCAGGCTAATGAAAAACTGTTTTTT. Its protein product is CASSYFQANEKLFF.

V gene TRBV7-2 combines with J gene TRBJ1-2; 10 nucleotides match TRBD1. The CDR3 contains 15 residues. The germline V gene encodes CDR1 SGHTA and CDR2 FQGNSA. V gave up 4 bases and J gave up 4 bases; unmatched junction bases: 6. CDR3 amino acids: CASSSGQGESYGYTF. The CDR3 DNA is TGTGCCAGCAGCTCCGGACAGGGGGAGTCCTATGGCTACACCTTC.

For the CDR3, the DNA is TGCGCCAGCAAAGCAAACACTGAAGCTTTCTTT. It is translated as CASKANTEAFF. V usage is TRBV5-1 and J usage is TRBJ1-1; D call uncertain. With 6 bases removed from V and 2 bases from J, the gap between germline ends came to 5 bases. The CDR3 has 11 amino acids. CDR1 is SGHRS and CDR2 is YFSETQ in the germline V gene.

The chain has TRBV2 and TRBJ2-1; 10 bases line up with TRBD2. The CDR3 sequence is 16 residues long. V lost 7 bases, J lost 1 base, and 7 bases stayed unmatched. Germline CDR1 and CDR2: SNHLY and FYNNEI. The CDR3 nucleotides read TGTGCCAGCAAGCAGGGACTAGCGTCATCCTACAATGAGCAGTTCTTC. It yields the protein CASKQGLASSYNEQFF.

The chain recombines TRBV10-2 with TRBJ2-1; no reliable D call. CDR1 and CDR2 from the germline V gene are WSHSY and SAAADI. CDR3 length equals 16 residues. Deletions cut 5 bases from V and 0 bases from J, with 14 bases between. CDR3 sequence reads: CASSPAGGSSYNEQFF. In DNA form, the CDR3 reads TGCGCCAGCAGTCCCGCCGGCGGAAGCTCCTACAATGAGCAGTTCTTC.

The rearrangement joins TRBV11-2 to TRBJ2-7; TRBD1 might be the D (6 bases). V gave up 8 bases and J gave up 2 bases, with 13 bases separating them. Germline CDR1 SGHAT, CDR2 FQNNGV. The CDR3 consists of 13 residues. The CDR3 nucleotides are TGTGCCAGCCTCCGGGACAACGCCTACGAGCAGTACTTC. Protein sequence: CASLRDNAYEQYF.

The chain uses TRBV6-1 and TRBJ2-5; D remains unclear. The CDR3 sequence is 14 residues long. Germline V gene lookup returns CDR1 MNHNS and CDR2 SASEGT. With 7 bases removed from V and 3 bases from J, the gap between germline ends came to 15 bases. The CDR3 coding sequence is TGTGCCAGCACCATTGGGAAGGGCGAAGAGACCCAGTACTTC. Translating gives CASTIGKGEETQYF.

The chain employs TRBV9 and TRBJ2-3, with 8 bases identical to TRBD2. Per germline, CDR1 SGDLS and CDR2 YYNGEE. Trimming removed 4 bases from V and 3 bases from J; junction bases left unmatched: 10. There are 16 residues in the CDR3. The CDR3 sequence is CASSPRAGEGTDTQYF. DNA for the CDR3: TGTGCCAGCAGCCCCAGAGCGGGAGAGGGGACAGATACGCAGTATTTT. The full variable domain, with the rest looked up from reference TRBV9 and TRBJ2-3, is DSGVTQTPKHLITATGQRVTLRCSPRSGDLSVYWYQQSLDQGLQFLIQYYNGEERAKGNILERFSAQQFPDLHSELNLSSLELGDSALYFCASSPRAGEGTDTQYFGPGTRLTVL.

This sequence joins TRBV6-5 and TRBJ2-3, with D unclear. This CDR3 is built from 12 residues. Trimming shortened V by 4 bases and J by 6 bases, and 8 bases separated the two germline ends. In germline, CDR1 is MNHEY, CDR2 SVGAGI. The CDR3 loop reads CASSSTGDTQYF. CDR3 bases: TGTGCCAGCAGTTCGACTGGTGATACGCAGTATTTT.

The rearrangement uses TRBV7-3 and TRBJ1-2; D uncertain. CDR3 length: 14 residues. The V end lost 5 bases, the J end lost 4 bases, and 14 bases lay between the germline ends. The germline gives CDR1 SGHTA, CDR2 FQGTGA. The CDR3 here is CASSPPGRGYGYTF. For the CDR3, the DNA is TGTGCCAGCAGCCCCCCCGGGCGGGGCTATGGCTACACCTTC.

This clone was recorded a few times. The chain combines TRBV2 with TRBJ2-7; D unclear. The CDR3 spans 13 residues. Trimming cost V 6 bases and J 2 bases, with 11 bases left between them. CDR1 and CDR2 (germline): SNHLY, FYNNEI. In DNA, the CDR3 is TGTGCCAGCAGCGAGGCTTGGACCTACGAGCAGTACTTC. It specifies CASSEAWTYEQYF.

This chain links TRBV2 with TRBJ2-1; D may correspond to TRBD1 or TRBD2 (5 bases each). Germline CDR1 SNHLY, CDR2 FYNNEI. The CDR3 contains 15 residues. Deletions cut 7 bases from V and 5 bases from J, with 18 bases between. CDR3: CASTPGPRVDNEQFF. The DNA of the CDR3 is TGTGCCAGCACCCCGGGACCCCGGGTAGACAATGAGCAGTTCTTC. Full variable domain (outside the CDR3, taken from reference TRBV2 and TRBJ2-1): EPEVTQTPSHQVTQMGQEVILRCVPISNHLYFYWYRQILGQKVEFLVSFYNNEISEKSEIFDDQFSVERPDGSNFTLKIRSTKLEDSAMYFCASTPGPRVDNEQFFGPGTRLTVL.

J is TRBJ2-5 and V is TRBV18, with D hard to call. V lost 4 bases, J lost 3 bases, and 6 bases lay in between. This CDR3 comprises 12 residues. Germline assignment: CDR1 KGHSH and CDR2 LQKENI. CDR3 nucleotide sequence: TGTGCCAGCTCACTAGCAGAAGAGACCCAGTACTTC. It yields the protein CASSLAEETQYF.

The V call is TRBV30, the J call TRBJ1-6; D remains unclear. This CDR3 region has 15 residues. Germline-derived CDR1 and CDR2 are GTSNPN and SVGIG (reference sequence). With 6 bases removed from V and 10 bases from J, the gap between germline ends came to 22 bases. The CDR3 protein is CACSVGPAKGSPLHF. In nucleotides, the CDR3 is TGTGCCTGTTCCGTCGGGCCGGCAAAGGGATCACCCCTCCACTTT.

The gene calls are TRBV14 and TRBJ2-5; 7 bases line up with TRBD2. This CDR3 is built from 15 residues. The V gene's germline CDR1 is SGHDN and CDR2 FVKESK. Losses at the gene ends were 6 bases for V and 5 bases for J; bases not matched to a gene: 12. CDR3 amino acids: CASSRLSGGAETQYF. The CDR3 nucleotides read TGTGCCAGCAGTCGCTTGTCGGGGGGTGCGGAGACCCAGTACTTC.

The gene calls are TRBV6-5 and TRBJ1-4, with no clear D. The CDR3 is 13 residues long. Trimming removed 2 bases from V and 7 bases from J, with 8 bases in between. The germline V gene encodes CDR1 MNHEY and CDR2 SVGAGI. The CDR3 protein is CASSYMSFEKLFF. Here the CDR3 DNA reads TGTGCCAGCAGTTACATGAGTTTTGAAAAACTGTTTTTT.

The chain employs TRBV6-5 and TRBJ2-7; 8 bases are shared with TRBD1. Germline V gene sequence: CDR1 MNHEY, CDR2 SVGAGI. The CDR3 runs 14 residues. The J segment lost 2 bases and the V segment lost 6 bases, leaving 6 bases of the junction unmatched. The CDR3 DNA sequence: TGTGCCAGCAGAGAAGACAGGGGTGCCTACGAGCAGTACTTC. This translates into CASREDRGAYEQYF.

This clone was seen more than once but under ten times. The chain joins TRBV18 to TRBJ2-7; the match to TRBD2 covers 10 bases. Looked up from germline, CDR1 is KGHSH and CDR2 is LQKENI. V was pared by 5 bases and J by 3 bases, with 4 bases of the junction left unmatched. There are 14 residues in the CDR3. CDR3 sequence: CASSTLAGDYEQYF. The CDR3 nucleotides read TGTGCCAGCTCAACCCTAGCGGGAGACTACGAGCAGTACTTC. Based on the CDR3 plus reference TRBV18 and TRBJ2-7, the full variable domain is NAGVMQNPRHLVRRRGQEARLRCSPMKGHSHVYWYRQLPEEGLKFMVYLQKENIIDESGMPKERFSAEFPKEGPSILRIQQVVRGDSAAYFCASSTLAGDYEQYFGPGTRLTVT.

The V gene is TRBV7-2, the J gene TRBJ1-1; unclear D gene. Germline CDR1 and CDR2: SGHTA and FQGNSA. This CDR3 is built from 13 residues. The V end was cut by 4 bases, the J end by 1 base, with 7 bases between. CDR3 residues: CASSSDGNTEAFF. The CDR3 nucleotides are TGTGCCAGCAGCTCCGACGGGAACACTGAAGCTTTCTTT.

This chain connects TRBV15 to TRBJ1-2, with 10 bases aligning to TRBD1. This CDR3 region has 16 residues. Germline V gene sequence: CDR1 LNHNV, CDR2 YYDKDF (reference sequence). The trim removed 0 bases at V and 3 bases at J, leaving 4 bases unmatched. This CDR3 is CATSREWTGGHYGYTF. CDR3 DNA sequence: TGTGCCACCAGCAGAGAATGGACAGGGGGACACTATGGCTACACCTTC. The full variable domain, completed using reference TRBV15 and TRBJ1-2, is DAMVIQNPRYQVTQFGKPVTLSCSQTLNHNVMYWYQQKSSQAPKLLFHYYDKDFNNEADTPDNFQSRRPNTSFCFLDIRSPGLGDTAMYLCATSREWTGGHYGYTFGSGTRLTVV.

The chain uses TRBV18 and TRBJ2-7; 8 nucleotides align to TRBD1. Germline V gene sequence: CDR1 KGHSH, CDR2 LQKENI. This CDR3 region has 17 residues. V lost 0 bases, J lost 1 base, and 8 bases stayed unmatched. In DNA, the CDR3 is TGTGCCAGCTCACCACCGTCGGGCAGGGGGCTGTCCTACGAGCAGTACTTC. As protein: CASSPPSGRGLSYEQYF.

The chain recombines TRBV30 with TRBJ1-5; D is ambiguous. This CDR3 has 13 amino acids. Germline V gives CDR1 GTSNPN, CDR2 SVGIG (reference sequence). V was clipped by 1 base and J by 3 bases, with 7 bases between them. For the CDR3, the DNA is TGTGCCTGGAGTGAGAGTGCCAATCAGCCCCAGCATTTT. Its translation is CAWSESANQPQHF.

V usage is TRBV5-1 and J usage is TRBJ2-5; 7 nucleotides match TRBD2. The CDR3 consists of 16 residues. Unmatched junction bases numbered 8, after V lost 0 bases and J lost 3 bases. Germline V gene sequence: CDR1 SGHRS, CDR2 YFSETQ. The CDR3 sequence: CASSLVRGGTEETQYF. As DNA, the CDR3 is TGCGCCAGCAGCTTGGTCCGGGGAGGGACCGAAGAGACCCAGTACTTC.

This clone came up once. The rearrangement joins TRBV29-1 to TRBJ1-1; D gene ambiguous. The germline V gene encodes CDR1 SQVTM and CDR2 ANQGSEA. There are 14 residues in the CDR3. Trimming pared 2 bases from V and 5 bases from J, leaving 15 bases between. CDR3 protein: CSVETQVGRTEAFF. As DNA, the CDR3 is TGCAGCGTTGAAACGCAGGTCGGTCGTACTGAAGCTTTCTTT.

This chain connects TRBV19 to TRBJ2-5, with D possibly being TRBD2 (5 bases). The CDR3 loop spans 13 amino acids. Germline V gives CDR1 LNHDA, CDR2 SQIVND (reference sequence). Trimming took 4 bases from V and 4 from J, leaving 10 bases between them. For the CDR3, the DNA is TGTGCCAGTAGTACTCGCGAGGGAGAGACCCAGTACTTC. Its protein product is CASSTREGETQYF.

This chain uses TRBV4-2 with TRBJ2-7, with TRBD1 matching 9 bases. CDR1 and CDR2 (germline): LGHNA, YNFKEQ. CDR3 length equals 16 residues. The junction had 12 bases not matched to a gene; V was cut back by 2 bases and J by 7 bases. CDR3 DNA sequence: TGTGCCAGCAGCCAATTCCGGGACAGGGATCCTGAGGAGCAGTACTTC. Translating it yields CASSQFRDRDPEEQYF.

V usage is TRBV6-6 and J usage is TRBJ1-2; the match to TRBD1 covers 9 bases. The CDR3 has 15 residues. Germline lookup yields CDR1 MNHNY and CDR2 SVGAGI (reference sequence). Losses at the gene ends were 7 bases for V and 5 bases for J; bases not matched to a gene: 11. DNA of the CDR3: TGTGCCAGCATTTCACAGGGGGCCGTCGGATATGGCTACACCTTC. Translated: CASISQGAVGYGYTF.

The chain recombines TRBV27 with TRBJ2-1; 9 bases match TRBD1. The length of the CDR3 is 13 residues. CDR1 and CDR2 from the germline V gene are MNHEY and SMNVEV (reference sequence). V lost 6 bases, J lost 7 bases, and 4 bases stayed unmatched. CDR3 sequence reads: CASRTGTGNEQFF. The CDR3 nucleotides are TGTGCCAGCAGAACCGGGACAGGGAATGAGCAGTTCTTC.